This note documents a single T cell receptor (beta chain) sequence. Its antigen is not identified. Peripheral blood came from all dose cohorts at three timepoints. The data are from a study of OX40 agonist ivuxolimab in advanced cancers. Background on the study: Previous treatment with anti-PD-1, anti-PD-L1 or anti-CTLA-4 therapy was allowed; about 40% had received some. Findings of the study overall: Antigen specificity was not determined for the expanded peripheral T cells.

The method was immunoSEQ multiplex PCR; TCRdb's version includes in-frame clones alone and lacks a portion of them. The table has tens of thousands of clones, about 90% seen once. This CDR3 spans 15 amino acids. Germline CDR1 PRHDT, CDR2 FYEKMQ (reference sequence). The ends lost 0 bases at V and 6 bases at J; junction bases unmatched: 4. The chain is built from TRBV13 and TRBJ2-2, with 7 bases fitting TRBD2. The receptor was isolated from an adult with an advanced solid tumor such as melanoma, head and neck, liver or kidney cancer. The sequencing here drew on CD4+ or CD8+ T cells sorted from blood, taken in a trial of the OX40 agonist ivuxolimab. The DNA for the CDR3 is TGTGCCAGCAGCTTAGGCCTTCGGGGGGCCGGGGAGCTGTTTTTT. Amino acid sequence: CASSLGLRGAGELFF.